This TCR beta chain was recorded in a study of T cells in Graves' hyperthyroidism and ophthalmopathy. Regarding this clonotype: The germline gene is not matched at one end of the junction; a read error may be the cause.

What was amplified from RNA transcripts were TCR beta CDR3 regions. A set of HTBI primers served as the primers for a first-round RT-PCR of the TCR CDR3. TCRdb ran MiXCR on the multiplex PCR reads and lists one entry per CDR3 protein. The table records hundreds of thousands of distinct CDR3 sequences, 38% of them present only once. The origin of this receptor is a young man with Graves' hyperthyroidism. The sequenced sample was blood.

The CDR3 nucleotides are TGTGCCAGCAGCTTAACTGGCGGCTCCTCTGGGGCCAACGTCCTGACTTTC. It encodes CASSLTGGSSGANVLTF. The chain recombines TRBV5-1 with TRBJ2-6, with D unresolved. CDR1 and CDR2 (germline): SGHRS, YFSETQ. This CDR3 has 17 amino acids.